The 27 T cell receptor beta chains given below trace back to one sample, sequenced in a study of blood T cell repertoires in COVID-19. Clones were read by immunoSEQ multiplex PCR, and TCRdb kept only the in-frame ones, dropping some. This sample yields about 530,000 clones, of which about 89% are seen a single time; 7.8% belongs to the top ten. Material for sequencing was peripheral blood. The receptors were gathered from a woman aged 45-59 years with COVID-19, enrolled during active disease.

This clone was recorded once. The chain is built from TRBV29-1 and TRBJ1-4, with a weak D call TRBD1 (5 bases). The CDR3 is 12 amino acids. Germline CDR1 is SQVTM and CDR2 is ANQGSEA. Trimming left V 4 bases short and J 8 bases short, with 11 bases between. Here the CDR3 DNA reads TGCAGCGTTGGTGGGGGGGGAGAAAAACTGTTTTTT. This translates into CSVGGGGEKLFF.

J is TRBJ2-7 and V is TRBV10-3; 9 nucleotides match TRBD2. This CDR3 has 16 amino acids. The germline V gene encodes CDR1 ENHRY and CDR2 SYGVKD. After removal of 0 bases from V and 5 bases from J, the junction contained 8 bases not matched to a gene. CDR3 region: CAISESLRGGPHEQYF. CDR3 coding DNA: TGTGCCATCAGTGAGTCCCTGCGGGGGGGCCCCCACGAGCAGTACTTC.

The gene calls are TRBV21-1 and TRBJ1-1; TRBD1 is taken as the D call from the table, unchecked against the DNA. TRBV21-1 is annotated as a pseudogene. The CDR3 contains 15 residues. The CDR3 nucleotides are TGTGCCAGCACCGAAGGGCCCCAGGGTTACACTGAAGCTTTCTTT. It yields the protein CASTEGPQGYTEAFF.

Regarding this clone: This same CDR3 is encoded by further DNA sequences in the sample. The chain uses TRBV9 and TRBJ2-7; D may be TRBD1 (6 bases). The germline V and J ends were trimmed by 10 bases and 5 bases, with 19 bases remaining between them. The germline CDR1 and CDR2 sequences are SGDLS and YYNGEE. CDR3 length equals 13 residues. DNA of the CDR3: TGTGCCTCGAGCCCAGGGCAGGGGAACGAGCAGTACTTC. This translates into CASSPGQGNEQYF.

The chain carries TRBV18 and TRBJ1-2; D might be TRBD1 (5 bases). The CDR3 spans 14 residues. Trimming pared 4 bases from V and 4 bases from J, leaving 13 bases between. The germline gives CDR1 KGHSH, CDR2 LQKENI. The DNA of the CDR3 is TGTGCCAGCTCACATGAGACAGCTCTCTATGGCTACACCTTC. It codes for CASSHETALYGYTF.

This clone has just one count. The rearrangement uses TRBV4-1 and TRBJ1-2; perhaps TRBD1 as D (5 bases). Germline CDR1 MGHRA, CDR2 YSYEKL. The CDR3 is 12 amino acids. V lost 1 base and J 7 bases, leaving 7 bases between the germline ends. The CDR3 DNA reads as TGCGCCAGCAGCCAAGGGGGGGTTGGCTACACCTTC. Its translation: CASSQGGVGYTF.

The genes are TRBV11-2 and TRBJ2-7, with D possibly TRBD1 on 6 matching bases. The germline V gene encodes CDR1 SGHAT and CDR2 FQNNGV. V was clipped by 5 bases and J by 3 bases, with 17 bases between them. This CDR3 has 15 residues. The CDR3 DNA reads as TGTGCCAGCAGCCCCGCCGGACAGTCTTTCTACGAGCAGTACTTC. Encoded protein: CASSPAGQSFYEQYF.

V and J are TRBV6-5 and TRBJ2-1; tentative D call: TRBD1 (5 bases). The CDR3 covers 14 residues. Germline values: CDR1 MNHEY, CDR2 SVGAGI. Trimming cost V 0 bases and J 7 bases, with 10 bases left between them. CDR3 amino acids: CASSYSKGVNEQFF. Here the CDR3 DNA reads TGTGCCAGCAGTTACTCGAAAGGGGTTAATGAGCAGTTCTTC.

The chain uses TRBV7-6 and TRBJ1-5; D call uncertain. V was shortened by 0 bases and J by 8 bases, with 11 bases between the two germline ends. CDR3 size: 14 residues. CDR1 is SGHVS, CDR2 FNYEAQ, per germline. DNA of the CDR3: TGTGCCAGCAGCTTAGCGACGGGTTGGGAGCCCCAGCATTTT. Its protein product is CASSLATGWEPQHF.

As regards this clone: This CDR3 is also generated by other DNA sequences in the sample. The J gene is TRBJ2-1, the V gene TRBV11-1, with D perhaps TRBD1 (5 bases). The CDR3 sequence is 13 residues long. With 1 base removed from V and 5 bases from J, the gap between germline ends came to 6 bases. The V gene's germline CDR1 is SGHAT and CDR2 FQDESV (reference sequence). CDR3 DNA: TGTGCCAGCAGCTTAGGACAGAACAATGAGCAGTTCTTC. As protein: CASSLGQNNEQFF.

This chain links TRBV5-6 with TRBJ1-5; 9 bases fit TRBD1. The V gene end was trimmed by 4 bases and the J gene end by 6 bases; junction bases not matched to a gene: 8. Germline V gene sequence: CDR1 SGHDT, CDR2 YYEEEE. The CDR3 length is 15 residues. The CDR3 sequence is CASSLGQGRTQPQHF. The CDR3 DNA reads TGTGCCAGCAGCCTGGGACAGGGTCGGACTCAGCCCCAGCATTTT.

This clone was seen a handful of times. The rearrangement uses TRBV5-6 and TRBJ2-7; 9 bases align to TRBD1. V lost 4 bases, J lost 3 bases, and 8 bases stayed unmatched. Germline V gene sequence: CDR1 SGHDT, CDR2 YYEEEE. The CDR3 is 15 residues long. The CDR3 loop reads CASSPGQGSIYEQYF. CDR3 sequence (DNA): TGTGCCAGCAGCCCCGGACAGGGGTCGATCTACGAGCAGTACTTC.

Comments on this clone: The junction shows a germline mismatch at one end, possibly a read error. J is TRBJ2-3 and V is TRBV5-1; TRBD1 agrees at 10 bases. The CDR3 spans 13 residues. Germline V CDR1 and CDR2: SGHRS, YFSETQ. For the CDR3, the DNA is TGCGCCAGCAGCTTGGCCCGGGACAGGGGACACACTTTT. Translation gives CASSLARDRGHTF.

This clone was seen just once. This chain connects TRBV27 to TRBJ1-5; 8 nucleotides match TRBD1. V trimming: 2 bases; J trimming: 7 bases; junction bases outside the gene matches: 7. This CDR3 has 15 amino acids. The V gene's germline CDR1 is MNHEY and CDR2 SMNVEV (reference sequence). This CDR3 reads CASSLITGGGQPQHF. The CDR3 DNA sequence: TGTGCCAGCAGTTTAATAACAGGGGGGGGCCAGCCCCAGCATTTT.

CDR3 sequence: CASSLGTGREQYF. CDR3 bases: TGTGCCAGCAGTTTGGGGACAGGGAGGGAGCAGTACTTC. This chain uses TRBV27 with TRBJ2-7, with 9 bases aligning to TRBD1. There are 13 residues in the CDR3. Per the germline V gene, CDR1 is MNHEY and CDR2 is SMNVEV (reference sequence). V was clipped by 3 bases and J by 7 bases; unmatched bases: 4.

The rearrangement uses TRBV11-1 and TRBJ1-1, with TRBD1 matching over 8 bases. Looked up from germline, CDR1 is SGHAT and CDR2 is FQDESV (reference sequence). V lost 2 bases to trimming and J lost 3 bases; unmatched junction nucleotides: 5. This CDR3 region has 15 residues. The CDR3 spells CASSLFLDRDTEAFF. The CDR3 nucleotides are TGTGCCAGCAGCTTATTCTTGGACAGGGACACTGAAGCTTTCTTT.

V is TRBV6-6 and J is TRBJ2-7; D might be TRBD2 (6 bases). This CDR3 is 13 amino acids long. The V and J ends lost 4 bases and 3 bases respectively, with 10 bases between them. Germline CDR1 MNHNY, CDR2 SVGAGI (reference sequence). The CDR3 loop reads CASSWDSNYEQYF. CDR3 in DNA: TGTGCCAGCAGTTGGGACTCGAACTACGAGCAGTACTTC.

In DNA, the CDR3 is TGTGCCAGCAGTGAAGCGTCAATAGCGGGGGGCTACGAGCAGTACTTC. Translated: CASSEASIAGGYEQYF. V usage is TRBV6-1 and J usage is TRBJ2-7; 10 positions match TRBD2. The CDR3 contains 16 residues. Per germline, CDR1 MNHNS and CDR2 SASEGT. The J segment lost 3 bases and the V segment lost 0 bases, leaving 5 bases of the junction unmatched.

The chain joins TRBV3-1 (or the pseudogene TRBV3-2) to TRBJ2-1; possibly TRBD1 for D (7 bases). V lost 4 bases to trimming and J lost 10 bases, with 17 bases between them. Germline V gives CDR1 LGHDT, CDR2 YNNKEL (reference sequence). This CDR3 is 14 amino acids long. CDR3 loop: CASSRTGGGWEQFF. In DNA form, the CDR3 reads TGTGCCAGCAGCCGGACAGGAGGGGGGTGGGAGCAGTTCTTC.

The chain joins TRBV4-1 to TRBJ2-2; no firm D call. The CDR3 totals 15 residues. The V gene's germline CDR1 is MGHRA and CDR2 YSYEKL. With 0 bases removed from V and 2 bases from J, the gap between germline ends came to 7 bases. The CDR3 sequence is CASSQDRLNTGELFF. The CDR3 DNA sequence: TGCGCCAGCAGCCAAGACAGGTTAAACACCGGGGAGCTGTTTTTT.

The V gene is TRBV7-2, the J gene TRBJ1-4; a possible D gene is TRBD1 (6 bases). V was shortened by 5 bases and J by 4 bases, with 8 bases between the two germline ends. Germline V gene sequence: CDR1 SGHTA, CDR2 FQGNSA. This CDR3 region has 13 residues. CDR3 nucleotide sequence: TGTGCCAGCAGCGTACAGGGTAATGAAAAACTGTTTTTT. It codes for CASSVQGNEKLFF.

The chain has TRBV7-9 and TRBJ2-1, with a weak D call TRBD2 (6 bases). The length of the CDR3 is 13 residues. Trimming pared 5 bases from V and 5 bases from J, leaving 10 bases between. Germline CDR1 SEHNR, CDR2 FQNEAQ (reference sequence). CDR3 loop: CASSTGADNEQFF. The CDR3 region has the DNA TGTGCCAGCAGCACGGGAGCCGACAATGAGCAGTTCTTC.

This rearrangement joins TRBV24-1 to TRBJ2-3; possibly TRBD2 for D (5 bases). CDR3 size: 12 residues. With 9 bases removed from V and 5 bases from J, the gap between germline ends came to 11 bases. In germline, CDR1 is KGHDR, CDR2 SFDVKD. The CDR3, as DNA: TGTGCCACCTCTAGCCCCGTAGATACGCAGTATTTT. This encodes CATSSPVDTQYF.

This rearrangement joins TRBV6-5 to TRBJ1-2; perhaps TRBD1 as D (6 bases). Germline V gene lookup returns CDR1 MNHEY and CDR2 SVGAGI. V was trimmed by 6 bases and J by 6 bases, leaving 14 bases between them. This CDR3 spans 13 amino acids. The CDR3, as DNA: TGTGCCAGCAGCCCCCTAGGGGGGGATGGCTACACCTTC. This codes for CASSPLGGDGYTF.

The chain recombines TRBV7-9 with TRBJ2-1; D remains unclear. The germline V and J ends were trimmed by 1 base and 12 bases, with 10 bases remaining between them. Germline V lookup: CDR1 SEHNR, CDR2 FQNEAQ (reference sequence). CDR3 length: 12 amino acids. The CDR3, as DNA: TGTGCCAGCAGCTTAGGAGTTACCGGGCAGTTCTTC. Its translation is CASSLGVTGQFF.

This chain joins TRBV9 and TRBJ1-2; D unclear. CDR1 is SGDLS, CDR2 YYNGEE, per germline. This CDR3 has 12 residues. V shed 0 bases and J shed 8 bases, with 8 bases lying between them. CDR3 DNA sequence: TGTGCCAGCAGCGTAGTTCCGGGGGGCTACACCTTC. It yields the protein CASSVVPGGYTF.

The genes are TRBV7-9 and TRBJ1-1; 8 bases line up with TRBD1. Germline lookup yields CDR1 SEHNR and CDR2 FQNEAQ (reference sequence). The junction had 4 bases not matched to a gene; V was cut back by 3 bases and J by 4 bases. This CDR3 has 14 amino acids. CDR3 sequence reads: CASSLLDRGTEAFF. As DNA, the CDR3 is TGTGCCAGCAGCTTGTTAGACAGGGGCACTGAAGCTTTCTTT.